The 25 T cell receptor beta chains presented below share a single source sample, sequenced in a study of T cells in Graves' hyperthyroidism and ophthalmopathy. Amplified TCR beta CDR3 regions derived from RNA transcripts. HTBI primers were used for first-round RT-PCR of the TCR CDR3. One entry per CDR3 protein, called by TCRdb with MiXCR from the multiplex PCR reads. The sample consists of roughly 170,000 distinct CDR3 sequences, over 15% of them appearing once. Sample: blood. The receptors here all came from a woman between 45 and 65 years old with Graves' hyperthyroidism.

This clonotype was counted at least ten times. This chain links TRBV14 with TRBJ2-7; maybe TRBD1 (6 bases). Germline V CDR1 and CDR2: SGHDN, FVKESK. V was trimmed by 4 bases and J by 6 bases, leaving 16 bases between them. The CDR3 is made up of 14 amino acids. CDR3 sequence reads: CASSRLTGTGEQYF. The CDR3 nucleotides read TGTGCCAGCAGCCGACTGACAGGAACGGGCGAGCAGTACTTC.

The sample holds many counts of this clonotype. The chain employs TRBV19 and TRBJ1-3; no reliable D call. Looked up from germline, CDR1 is LNHDA and CDR2 is SQIVND (reference sequence). This CDR3 comprises 14 residues. V was shortened by 3 bases and J by 2 bases, with 8 bases between the two germline ends. CDR3 amino acids: CASSIAGTGNTIYF. The CDR3 DNA reads TGTGCCAGTAGTATCGCGGGTACTGGAAACACCATATATTTT.

The V gene is TRBV20-1, the J gene TRBJ1-2, with 7 bases that match TRBD1. Trimming cost V 0 bases and J 8 bases; bases outside gene matches: 12. CDR1 is DFQATT, CDR2 SNEGSKA, per germline (reference sequence). The CDR3 has 15 residues. The CDR3 loop is CSARDGAGGGRGYTF. CDR3 sequence (DNA): TGCAGTGCTAGAGATGGGGCAGGGGGTGGGAGAGGCTACACCTTC.

This clonotype was seen more than once but under ten times. The chain joins TRBV3-1 to TRBJ1-2, with TRBD1 matching 12 bases. The CDR3 contains 16 residues. Germline trimming cut 0 bases from V and 4 bases from J; bases unmatched to any gene: 3. Per the germline V gene, CDR1 is LGHDT and CDR2 is YNNKEL (reference sequence). The CDR3 loop is CASSQEGTGGLYGYTF. The CDR3, as DNA: TGTGCCAGCAGCCAAGAAGGGACAGGGGGCCTCTATGGCTACACCTTC.

This clonotype showed up many times. The chain employs TRBV28 and TRBJ2-1; D not resolved. Germline values: CDR1 MDHEN, CDR2 SYDVKM. The CDR3 is made up of 15 amino acids. V was cut by 3 bases and J by 0 bases, with 9 bases left in between. The CDR3 nucleotides read TGTGCCAGCAGTTTGCGGTTTAGCTCCTACAATGAGCAGTTCTTC. Translation: CASSLRFSSYNEQFF.

This clonotype occurred many times. The V gene is TRBV11-2, the J gene TRBJ2-7; D is perhaps TRBD2 (6 bases). The V gene's germline CDR1 is SGHAT and CDR2 FQNNGV. The CDR3 spans 14 residues. With 4 bases removed from V and 3 bases from J, the gap between germline ends came to 13 bases. The CDR3 DNA follows: TGTGCCAGCAGCTCCTCCACCGGGGGCTACGAGCAGTACTTC. Protein: CASSSSTGGYEQYF.

This clonotype was counted at least ten times. The chain joins TRBV6-1 to TRBJ1-1; 9 bases are a match to TRBD1. Looked up from germline, CDR1 is MNHNS and CDR2 is SASEGT. This CDR3 contains 14 residues. V dropped 5 bases and J dropped 7; count of bases not matched to a gene: 8. CDR3 nucleotides: TGTGCCAGCAGTCAAACAGGGGGCTCTTTTGAAGCTTTCTTT. Its translation is CASSQTGGSFEAFF.

This clonotype was seen many times. J is TRBJ2-1 and V is TRBV7-8; D assignment may be TRBD1 or TRBD2 (6 bases each). The CDR3 has 15 residues. The V end was cut by 5 bases, the J end by 11 bases, with 22 bases between. In germline, CDR1 is SGHVS, CDR2 FQNEAQ. In DNA form, the CDR3 reads TGTGCCAGCAGCCCTCCAGGAGGGGGTCTGGGAAAGCAGTTCTTC. Translation: CASSPPGGGLGKQFF.

This clonotype was detected ten times or more. The rearrangement uses TRBV7-9 and TRBJ1-2; D possibly corresponds to TRBD1 (5 bases). Looked up from germline, CDR1 is SEHNR and CDR2 is FQNEAQ (reference sequence). This CDR3 spans 14 amino acids. The ends were cut back, 4 bases at V and 3 bases at J, with 12 bases in the middle. DNA for the CDR3: TGTGCCAGCAGCTCGACAGAGCTTTACTATGGCTACACCTTC. It yields the protein CASSSTELYYGYTF.

The chain's CDR3 is CASSLGLAGGHGTDTQYF. The CDR3 nucleotides are TGTGCCAGCAGTCTGGGACTAGCGGGGGGGCATGGCACAGATACGCAGTATTTT. The chain carries TRBV2 and TRBJ2-3, with 16 bases lining up with TRBD2. The CDR3 loop spans 18 amino acids. Germline loops: CDR1 SNHLY, CDR2 FYNNEI. The V segment lost 5 bases and the J segment 1 base; nucleotides outside the gene matches: 6.

This clonotype was found many times. V gene TRBV7-2 combines with J gene TRBJ1-6; 7 bases line up with TRBD1. The CDR3 extends over 15 amino acids. Germline CDR1 SGHTA, CDR2 FQGNSA. J lost 7 bases, V lost 4 bases, and 7 bases had no gene match. DNA of the CDR3: TGTGCCAGCAGCTCGCAGGGACAGATCAATTCACCCCTCCACTTT. Amino acids: CASSSQGQINSPLHF. Complete variable domain (other parts from reference TRBV7-2 and TRBJ1-6): GAGVSQSPSNKVTEKGKDVELRCDPISGHTALYWYRQSLGQGLEFLIYFQGNSAPDKSGLPSDRFSAERTGGSVSTLTIQRTQQEDSAVYLCASSSQGQINSPLHFGNGTRLTVT.

This clonotype was seen at least ten times. The J gene is TRBJ1-6, the V gene TRBV5-1, with D tentatively TRBD1 (5 bases). The CDR3 is 15 amino acids. The germline V gene has CDR1 SGHRS and CDR2 YFSETQ. V was cut by 0 bases and J by 6 bases, with 10 bases left in between. CDR3 amino acids: CASSLDGGSNSPLHF. CDR3 nucleotide sequence: TGCGCCAGCAGCTTGGACGGGGGGTCTAATTCACCCCTCCACTTT.

This clonotype was counted at least ten times. The chain joins TRBV7-2 to TRBJ1-2; TRBD1 might be the D (5 bases). The germline V gene has CDR1 SGHTA and CDR2 FQGNSA. The V end lost 4 bases, the J end lost 6 bases, and 12 bases lay between the germline ends. The CDR3 has 13 amino acids. CDR3 residues: CASSSQGTHGYTF. CDR3 sequence (DNA): TGTGCCAGCAGCTCCCAGGGTACCCATGGCTACACCTTC.

The chain is built from TRBV7-9 and TRBJ2-7; the match to TRBD2 covers 8 bases. V shed 5 bases, J shed 0 bases, and the junction held 3 bases outside the gene matches. This CDR3 contains 14 residues. The germline gives CDR1 SEHNR, CDR2 FQNEAQ (reference sequence). CDR3 coding DNA: TGTGCCAGCAGCCAAGGACTAGCCTCCTACGAGCAGTACTTC. Residues: CASSQGLASYEQYF.

In this sample, this clonotype turned up many times. The rearrangement links TRBV29-1 to TRBJ1-1, with 9 bases aligning to TRBD1. Germline V gene data show CDR1 as SQVTM and CDR2 as ANQGSEA. Trimming took 4 bases from V and 1 from J; bases not matched to a gene: 10. The CDR3 has 16 amino acids. CDR3 in amino acids: CSVVILHRGRNTEAFF. For the CDR3, the DNA is TGCAGCGTTGTCATCCTCCACAGGGGGCGGAACACTGAAGCTTTCTTT. Full variable domain (rest looked up from reference TRBV29-1 and TRBJ1-1): SAVISQKPSRDICQRGTSLTIQCQVDSQVTMMFWYRQQPGQSLTLIATANQGSEATYESGFVIDKFPISRPNLTFSTLTVSNMSPEDSSIYLCSVVILHRGRNTEAFFGQGTRLTVV.

The chain employs TRBV29-1 and TRBJ2-2, with D perhaps matching TRBD1 (5 bases). The V end was cut by 6 bases, the J end by 4 bases, with 9 bases between. The CDR3 has 12 amino acids. The germline V gene has CDR1 SQVTM and CDR2 ANQGSEA. The CDR3 is CSVGHATGELFF. In nucleotides, the CDR3 is TGCAGCGTCGGACACGCCACCGGGGAGCTGTTTTTT.

The V call is TRBV18, the J call TRBJ2-5, with TRBD2 matching over 9 bases. The V and J ends lost 2 bases and 2 bases, in that order; junction bases with no gene match: 9. Germline V lookup: CDR1 KGHSH, CDR2 LQKENI. This CDR3 comprises 17 residues. CDR3 sequence reads: CASSPSPLAGTQETQYF. In DNA form, the CDR3 reads TGTGCCAGCTCACCATCTCCCCTAGCGGGGACGCAAGAGACCCAGTACTTC.

This clonotype was counted between two and nine times. V gene TRBV29-1 combines with J gene TRBJ2-1, with 15 bases lining up with TRBD2. J lost 8 bases, V lost 6 bases, and 11 bases had no gene match. Germline V gene data show CDR1 as SQVTM and CDR2 as ANQGSEA. This CDR3 is 16 amino acids long. The CDR3 bases are TGCAGCGTCTGTTTGATCGGGACTAGCGGGAGGTATGAGCAGTTCTTC. Amino acids: CSVCLIGTSGRYEQFF.

This clonotype was seen more than once but under ten times. This chain connects TRBV7-2 to TRBJ2-7; a weak D match, TRBD2 (5 bases). CDR3 length equals 14 residues. V lost 1 base to trimming and J lost 6 bases, with 13 bases between them. Germline V CDR1 and CDR2: SGHTA, FQGNSA. DNA for the CDR3: TGTGCCAGCAGCTTAGACCGGGGTCCGGGCGAGCAGTACTTC. Translated, it gives CASSLDRGPGEQYF. The full variable domain, its missing parts supplied by reference TRBV7-2 and TRBJ2-7, is GAGVSQSPSNKVTEKGKDVELRCDPISGHTALYWYRQSLGQGLEFLIYFQGNSAPDKSGLPSDRFSAERTGGSVSTLTIQRTQQEDSAVYLCASSLDRGPGEQYFGPGTRLTVT.

The table lists this clonotype with many counts. This chain joins TRBV15 and TRBJ2-3, with no clear D. CDR3 length: 16 residues. Germline values: CDR1 LNHNV, CDR2 YYDKDF (reference sequence). Trimming shortened V by 2 bases and J by 1 base, and 13 bases separated the two germline ends. CDR3 sequence (DNA): TGTGCCACCAGCAGACTTAGGGAAGGTGGCACAGATACGCAGTATTTT. It translates to CATSRLREGGTDTQYF.

In its sample, this clonotype was seen a few times. This chain connects TRBV7-3 to TRBJ2-1; 8 bases agree with TRBD1. The CDR3 contains 16 residues. CDR1 SGHTA and CDR2 FQGTGA come from the germline V gene. J lost 6 bases, V lost 1 base, and 8 bases had no gene match. In nucleotides, the CDR3 is TGTGCCAGCAGCTTAATCGGACAGGGTGGGGGCAATGAGCAGTTCTTC. Protein product: CASSLIGQGGGNEQFF.

This clonotype has at least ten counts. The V call is TRBV18, the J call TRBJ2-3, with D unclear. CDR3 length: 13 residues. Trimming pared 6 bases from V and 4 bases from J, leaving 11 bases between. The germline gives CDR1 KGHSH, CDR2 LQKENI. CDR3 residues: CASSRIISDTQYF. The DNA of the CDR3 is TGTGCCAGCTCCCGCATTATCTCAGATACGCAGTATTTT. The full variable domain, completed using reference TRBV18 and TRBJ2-3, is NAGVMQNPRHLVRRRGQEARLRCSPMKGHSHVYWYRQLPEEGLKFMVYLQKENIIDESGMPKERFSAEFPKEGPSILRIQQVVRGDSAAYFCASSRIISDTQYFGPGTRLTVL.

Ten or more counts support this clonotype. The chain joins TRBV2 to TRBJ2-5; 11 nucleotides match TRBD2. Trimming cost V 11 bases and J 5 bases; bases outside gene matches: 13. Germline loops: CDR1 SNHLY, CDR2 FYNNEI. The CDR3 spans 15 residues. The CDR3 DNA follows: TGTGCCCGACAGTCTGGGACTAGCGGAGCGGAGACCCAGTACTTC. Protein product: CARQSGTSGAETQYF.

Ten or more counts support this clonotype. The V call is TRBV5-1, the J call TRBJ1-1; 9 nucleotides match TRBD1. The CDR3 runs to 15 residues. Per the germline V gene, CDR1 is SGHRS and CDR2 is YFSETQ. Trimming cost V 3 bases and J 1 base; bases outside gene matches: 4. This CDR3 reads CASSSGQGKNTEAFF. As DNA, the CDR3 is TGCGCCAGCAGCTCGGGACAGGGAAAGAACACTGAAGCTTTCTTT.

This clonotype was observed many times. This chain connects TRBV24-1 to TRBJ2-5; D remains ambiguous. This CDR3 comprises 15 residues. Trimming pared 1 base from V and 0 bases from J, leaving 8 bases between. Germline lookup yields CDR1 KGHDR and CDR2 SFDVKD. CDR3 residues: CATSDLGPYQETQYF. CDR3 DNA sequence: TGTGCCACCAGTGATTTAGGCCCGTACCAAGAGACCCAGTACTTC.